Following are 24 T cell receptor beta chains from one sample sequenced in a study of control samples from healthy donors and cancer patients (TCRdb year 2020). Library preparation was by the immunoSEQ multiplex PCR assay. The table was pulled from immuneACCESS by TCRdb, which kept in-frame rearrangements only. Such tables lose some clones; where checked, under half of the loss comes from unresolved V genes, and the rest has no known cause. For this sample the table gives tens of thousands of clones, of which about nine tenths were detected only once. The top ten clonotypes cover less than 6% of the sample. The sequenced sample was blood. These receptors all stem from a man aged 45 to 65 in good health.

J is TRBJ2-3 and V is TRBV19; possible D gene TRBD1, 5 bases. The V gene lost 5 bases and the J gene lost 2 bases, with 17 bases spanning the gap. Germline assignment: CDR1 LNHDA and CDR2 SQIVND (reference sequence). This CDR3 is built from 16 residues. The CDR3 coding sequence is TGTGCCAGTAGTGGTGGGGCTACAGGCCACACAGATACGCAGTATTTT. Translating it yields CASSGGATGHTDTQYF.

This chain links TRBV10-3 with TRBJ2-1; perhaps TRBD2 as D (5 bases). Trimming pared 0 bases from V and 5 bases from J, leaving 11 bases between. This CDR3 contains 15 residues. Germline assignment: CDR1 ENHRY and CDR2 SYGVKD. CDR3 loop: CAISESTSWNNEQFF. The DNA for the CDR3 is TGTGCCATCAGTGAGTCAACTAGTTGGAACAATGAGCAGTTCTTC.

This sequence joins TRBV9 and TRBJ2-1, with TRBD1 matching 10 bases. This CDR3 region has 18 residues. The V gene end was trimmed by 4 bases and the J gene end by 0 bases; junction bases not matched to a gene: 10. Germline V gene data show CDR1 as SGDLS and CDR2 as YYNGEE. CDR3: CASSPRTGGYLSYNEQFF. CDR3 bases: TGTGCCAGCAGCCCCCGGACAGGGGGTTACCTCTCCTACAATGAGCAGTTCTTC.

The chain links TRBV21-1 to TRBJ1-2; the table names TRBD1, a call not compared with the DNA. TRBV21-1 represents a pseudogene. CDR3 length: 16 residues. For the CDR3, the DNA is TGTGCCAGCAGCACCTTCACAGGGTGGGAACCCTATGGCTACACCTTC. It is translated as CASSTFTGWEPYGYTF.

The gene calls are TRBV25-1 and TRBJ2-2, with 7 bases matching TRBD2. Germline V lookup: CDR1 MGHDK, CDR2 SYGVNS. V lost 6 bases, J lost 3 bases, and 7 bases stayed unmatched. CDR3 length equals 15 residues. The CDR3: CASSQRAGDTGELFF. The CDR3 DNA sequence: TGTGCCAGCAGCCAAAGGGCGGGGGACACCGGGGAGCTGTTTTTT.

The table lists this clone with a few counts. This chain connects TRBV2 to TRBJ1-6; D possibly corresponds to TRBD1 (6 bases). V lost 3 bases and J 1 base, leaving 7 bases between the germline ends. This CDR3 is built from 15 residues. Per germline, CDR1 SNHLY and CDR2 FYNNEI. This chain's CDR3 is CASSDRGSYNSPLHF. For the CDR3, the DNA is TGTGCCAGCAGTGACAGGGGTTCCTATAATTCACCCCTCCACTTT.

This rearrangement joins TRBV30 to TRBJ1-2, with TRBD1 as a possible D gene (6 bases). CDR1 is GTSNPN, CDR2 SVGIG, per germline (reference sequence). The V gene lost 4 bases and the J gene lost 4 bases, with 16 bases spanning the gap. CDR3 size: 14 residues. The CDR3 is CAWNRQGSSYGYTF. The CDR3 nucleotides are TGTGCCTGGAATCGTCAGGGGTCCTCCTATGGCTACACCTTC.

The gene calls are TRBV7-3 and TRBJ2-1; weak D call: TRBD2 (5 bases). Trimming took 5 bases from V and 7 from J, leaving 18 bases between them. The CDR3 covers 15 residues. From germline, CDR1 is SGHTA and CDR2 FQGTGA. CDR3: CASSAHPGSGNEQFF. CDR3 DNA sequence: TGTGCCAGCAGCGCCCACCCGGGATCGGGGAATGAGCAGTTCTTC.

The chain links TRBV4-1 to TRBJ2-3; possible D gene TRBD2, 5 bases. The ends were cut back, 0 bases at V and 3 bases at J, with 16 bases in the middle. CDR1 and CDR2 from the germline V gene are MGHRA and YSYEKL. The CDR3 is 17 amino acids. Here the CDR3 DNA reads TGCGCCAGCAGCCAAGATTATTCCGGGGTCCGGACAGATACGCAGTATTTT. Protein sequence: CASSQDYSGVRTDTQYF.

The chain joins TRBV28 to TRBJ2-6, with D maybe TRBD1 (7 bases). Germline lookup yields CDR1 MDHEN and CDR2 SYDVKM. The V and J ends lost 6 bases and 2 bases respectively, with 14 bases between them. The length of the CDR3 is 16 residues. CDR3 amino acids: CASRSGGGTGANVLTF. CDR3 DNA: TGTGCCAGCAGATCAGGGGGAGGCACTGGGGCCAACGTCCTGACTTTC.

This chain uses TRBV10-1 with TRBJ2-1; 11 nucleotides match TRBD2. Germline V gene sequence: CDR1 WNHNN, CDR2 SYGVQD (reference sequence). This CDR3 is built from 14 residues. V was pared by 2 bases and J by 7 bases, with 1 base of the junction left unmatched. The CDR3: CASSEPSGRNEQFF. CDR3 in DNA: TGCGCCAGCAGTGAGCCTAGCGGGAGGAATGAGCAGTTCTTC.

The rearrangement links TRBV5-1 to TRBJ2-1; TRBD2 aligns across 10 bases. Trimming took 0 bases from V and 6 from J; bases not matched to a gene: 3. This CDR3 region has 15 residues. Germline V lookup: CDR1 SGHRS, CDR2 YFSETQ. The CDR3 reads CASSLALAGSNEQFF. Here the CDR3 DNA reads TGCGCCAGCAGCTTGGCACTAGCGGGGAGCAATGAGCAGTTCTTC.

The chain couples TRBV28 to TRBJ2-3, with D uncertain. Germline CDR1 MDHEN, CDR2 SYDVKM. V shed 3 bases and J shed 1 base, with 8 bases lying between them. CDR3 length equals 14 residues. The CDR3 nucleotides read TGTGCCAGCAGTTTCGTCGCTGGCACAGATACGCAGTATTTT. This sequence encodes CASSFVAGTDTQYF. The full variable domain, its missing parts supplied by reference TRBV28 and TRBJ2-3, is DVKVTQSSRYLVKRTGEKVFLECVQDMDHENMFWYRQDPGLGLRLIYFSYDVKMKEKGDIPEGYSVSREKKERFSLILESASTNQTSMYLCASSFVAGTDTQYFGPGTRLTVL.

The chain joins TRBV3-1 (or the pseudogene TRBV3-2) to TRBJ1-5; D is perhaps TRBD1 (5 bases). The CDR3 length is 15 residues. Germline CDR1 reads LGHDT; CDR2 reads YNNKEL (reference sequence). The V and J ends lost 1 base and 0 bases respectively, with 7 bases between them. For the CDR3, the DNA is TGTGCCAGCAGCCAAGGGGGCTATAGCAATCAGCCCCAGCATTTT. Protein sequence: CASSQGGYSNQPQHF.

The chain combines TRBV5-5 with TRBJ2-5; possible D gene TRBD2, 6 bases. Trimming left V 2 bases short and J 5 bases short, with 13 bases between. The germline CDR1 and CDR2 sequences are SGHKS and YYEKEE (reference sequence). There are 14 residues in the CDR3. The CDR3 here is CASSLRTTRETQYF. CDR3 bases: TGTGCCAGCAGCTTACGGACTACGAGGGAGACCCAGTACTTC.

The rearrangement uses TRBV6-5 and TRBJ2-7, with TRBD2 as a possible D gene (5 bases). The germline V gene has CDR1 MNHEY and CDR2 SVGAGI. With 10 bases removed from V and 5 bases from J, the gap between germline ends came to 24 bases. This CDR3 spans 15 amino acids. CDR3 in DNA: TGTGCCACCGTGGACTCCTCTGCGCGGGCTAACGAGCAGTACTTC. Amino acids: CATVDSSARANEQYF.

V gene TRBV7-2 combines with J gene TRBJ1-1; D unresolved. The CDR3 loop spans 13 amino acids. Germline CDR1 is SGHTA and CDR2 is FQGNSA. Trimming left V 3 bases short and J 3 bases short, with 8 bases between. The CDR3 coding sequence is TGTGCCAGCAGCTTGAGGGTGTACACTGAAGCTTTCTTT. Its translation is CASSLRVYTEAFF. Using reference TRBV7-2 and TRBJ1-1 for the parts outside the CDR3, the full variable domain is GAGVSQSPSNKVTEKGKDVELRCDPISGHTALYWYRQSLGQGLEFLIYFQGNSAPDKSGLPSDRFSAERTGGSVSTLTIQRTQQEDSAVYLCASSLRVYTEAFFGQGTRLTVV.

The J gene is TRBJ1-5, the V gene TRBV6-1, with D hard to call. Germline V CDR1 and CDR2: MNHNS, SASEGT. The germline V and J ends were trimmed by 3 bases and 9 bases, with 9 bases remaining between them. CDR3 length: 12 residues. CDR3 coding DNA: TGTGCCAGCAGTGATGGGCGTCGGCCCCAGCATTTT. This translates into CASSDGRRPQHF.

The chain has TRBV11-3 and TRBJ1-1; 8 bases map to TRBD1. V shed 4 bases, J shed 7 bases, and the junction held 14 bases outside the gene matches. Germline loops: CDR1 SGHNT, CDR2 YENEEA. The CDR3 runs to 16 residues. CDR3 DNA sequence: TGTGCCAGCAGCTCAGCCGCGGACAGGGAGAGGGATGAAGCTTTCTTT. Protein sequence: CASSSAADRERDEAFF.

V gene TRBV3-1 (or the pseudogene TRBV3-2) combines with J gene TRBJ1-2; D not certain. Germline V CDR1 and CDR2: LGHDT, YNNKEL (reference sequence). The V end lost 1 base, the J end lost 3 bases, and 6 bases lay between the germline ends. The CDR3 loop spans 13 amino acids. CDR3: CASSQVKHYGYTF. CDR3 in DNA: TGTGCCAGCAGCCAAGTTAAGCACTATGGCTACACCTTC.

As to this clone: A junction end diverges from the germline sequence, so it may reflect a read error. This chain links TRBV24-1 with TRBJ1-1; D is unresolved. CDR3 length equals 14 residues. Germline assignment: CDR1 KGHDR and CDR2 SFDVKD. DNA for the CDR3: TGTGCCACAAGTGAGGCGGGCTTGAACACTGAAGCTTTCTTT. This sequence encodes CATSEAGLNTEAFF.

The count of this clone is one. The CDR3 is CAFTLAVRWESQYF. The CDR3 coding sequence is TGTGCCTTTACTCTAGCGGTTCGGTGGGAGTCCCAGTACTTC. The gene calls are TRBV30 and TRBJ2-5; the match to TRBD2 covers 7 bases. V lost 7 bases and J lost 9; bases outside the gene matches: 17. Germline V gene sequence: CDR1 GTSNPN, CDR2 SVGIG (reference sequence). This CDR3 region has 14 residues.

V usage is TRBV15 and J usage is TRBJ2-6; no clear D. The germline V gene has CDR1 LNHNV and CDR2 YYDKDF (reference sequence). V lost 2 bases, J lost 0 bases, and 11 bases lay in between. The CDR3 runs 17 residues. CDR3 nucleotides: TGTGCCACCAGCAGAAGGGTAGGCGGCTCTGGGGCCAACGTCCTGACTTTC. Protein product: CATSRRVGGSGANVLTF.

This clone was seen a single time. Here the CDR3 reads CASNPGGPGTEAFF. CDR3 in DNA: TGTGCCAGCAATCCAGGGGGGCCAGGCACTGAAGCTTTCTTT. The J gene is TRBJ1-1, the V gene TRBV27; 7 nucleotides agree with TRBD1. The CDR3 is made up of 14 amino acids. From germline, CDR1 is MNHEY and CDR2 SMNVEV (reference sequence). V lost 7 bases and J lost 4; bases outside the gene matches: 9.